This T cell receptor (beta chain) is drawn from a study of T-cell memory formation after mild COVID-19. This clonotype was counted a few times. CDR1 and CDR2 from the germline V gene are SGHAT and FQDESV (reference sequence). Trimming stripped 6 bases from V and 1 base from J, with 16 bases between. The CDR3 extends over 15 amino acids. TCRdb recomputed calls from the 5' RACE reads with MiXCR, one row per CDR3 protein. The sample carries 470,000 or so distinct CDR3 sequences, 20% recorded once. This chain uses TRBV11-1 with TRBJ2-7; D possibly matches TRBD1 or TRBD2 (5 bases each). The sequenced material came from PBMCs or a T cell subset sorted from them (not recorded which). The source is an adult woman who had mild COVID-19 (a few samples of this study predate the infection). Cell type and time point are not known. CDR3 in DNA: TGTGCCAGCAGTCCCTCTGGGGACGGATCCTACGAGCAGTACTTC. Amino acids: CASSPSGDGSYEQYF. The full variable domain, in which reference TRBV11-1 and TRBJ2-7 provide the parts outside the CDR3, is EAEVAQSPRYKITEKSQAVAFWCDPISGHATLYWYRQILGQGPELLVQFQDESVVDDSQLPKDRFSAERLKGVDSTLKIQPAELGDSAMYLCASSPSGDGSYEQYFGPGTRLTVT.